This T cell receptor beta chain was sequenced for a study of blood T cell repertoires in COVID-19. Measured with immunoSEQ multiplex PCR; TCRdb has only the in-frame clones, and not every one. Of 150,000 to 200,000 clones in the sample, about 88% were seen once. Between the trimmed V and J ends, which lost 2 bases and 7 bases, there was a span of 12 bases. The CDR3 is 14 residues long. CDR1 SGHNT and CDR2 YYREEE come from the germline V gene (reference sequence). This receptor was identified in a young man who had recovered from COVID-19. The rearrangement links TRBV5-4 to TRBJ2-2; maybe TRBD2 (7 bases). The sequenced sample consisted of peripheral blood. The CDR3 coding sequence is TGTGCCAGCAGCTTACGGGGGGCTAGCGGGGAGCTGTTTTTT. It yields the protein CASSLRGASGELFF.